This TCR beta chain was retrieved from a study of blood T cells in healthy people across ages. Overall study results and limits: PBMCs were not sorted, which prevented a conclusive comparison of naive versus antigen-experienced cells. Not knowing donor CMV status may have confounded expanded clonotype changes.

The V and J ends lost 3 bases and 11 bases respectively, with 16 bases between them. This CDR3 region has 12 residues. Per germline, CDR1 DFQATT and CDR2 SNEGSKA (reference sequence). A second PCR, run for about 7 to 11 cycles, used a sample-barcoded 5' primer plus a J-beta primer mix. Every molecule of cDNA carried a tag from a template-switch adaptor with 12 random nucleotides. TCRdb re-called the 5' RACE reads through MiXCR, storing one row per CDR3 protein. The data contain some 370,000 distinct CDR3 sequences, approximately 47% of them singletons. Concerning this clonotype: Its specificity is unknown. This may come from a read error, since a much larger clone is one base off.

This receptor was identified in a man in his 60s in good health. Source material: blood. The rearrangement joins TRBV20-1 to TRBJ2-5, with a weak D call TRBD1 (6 bases). In DNA form, the CDR3 reads TGCAGTGCTAGGATGGGGGCTGATGAGCAGTACTTC. Its translation: CSARMGADEQYF.